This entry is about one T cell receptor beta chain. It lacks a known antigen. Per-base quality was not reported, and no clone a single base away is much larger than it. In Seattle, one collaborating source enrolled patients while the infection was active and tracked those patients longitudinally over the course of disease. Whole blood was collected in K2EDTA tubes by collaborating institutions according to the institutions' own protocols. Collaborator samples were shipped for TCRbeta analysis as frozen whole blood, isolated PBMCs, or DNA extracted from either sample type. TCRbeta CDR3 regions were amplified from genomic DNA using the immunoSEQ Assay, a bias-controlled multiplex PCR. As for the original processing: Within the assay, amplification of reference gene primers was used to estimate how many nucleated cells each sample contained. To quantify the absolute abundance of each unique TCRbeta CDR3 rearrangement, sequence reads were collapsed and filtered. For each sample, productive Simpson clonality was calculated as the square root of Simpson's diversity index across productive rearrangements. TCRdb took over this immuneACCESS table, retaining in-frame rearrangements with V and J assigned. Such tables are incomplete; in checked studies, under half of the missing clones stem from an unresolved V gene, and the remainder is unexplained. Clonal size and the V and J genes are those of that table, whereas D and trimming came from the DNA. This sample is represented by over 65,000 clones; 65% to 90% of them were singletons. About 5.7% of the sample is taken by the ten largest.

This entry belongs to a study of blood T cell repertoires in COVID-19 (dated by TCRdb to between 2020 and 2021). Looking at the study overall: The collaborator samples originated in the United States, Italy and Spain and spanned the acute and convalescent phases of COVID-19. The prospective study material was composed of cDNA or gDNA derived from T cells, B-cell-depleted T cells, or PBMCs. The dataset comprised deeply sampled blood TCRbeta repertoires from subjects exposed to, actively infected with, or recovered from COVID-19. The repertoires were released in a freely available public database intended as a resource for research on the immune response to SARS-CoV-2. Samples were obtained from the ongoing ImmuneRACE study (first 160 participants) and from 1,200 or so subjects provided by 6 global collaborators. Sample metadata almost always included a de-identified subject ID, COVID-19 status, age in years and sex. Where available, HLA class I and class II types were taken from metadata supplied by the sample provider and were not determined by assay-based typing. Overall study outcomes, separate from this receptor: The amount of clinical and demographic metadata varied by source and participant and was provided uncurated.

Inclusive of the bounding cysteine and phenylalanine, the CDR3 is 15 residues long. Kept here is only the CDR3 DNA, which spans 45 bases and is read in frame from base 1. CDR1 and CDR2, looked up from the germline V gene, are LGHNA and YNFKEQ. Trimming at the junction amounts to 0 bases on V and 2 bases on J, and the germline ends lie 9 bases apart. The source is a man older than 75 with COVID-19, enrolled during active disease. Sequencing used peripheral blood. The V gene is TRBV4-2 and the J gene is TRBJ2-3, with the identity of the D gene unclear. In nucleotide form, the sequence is TGTGCCAGCAGCCAAGATCGGCGGATCACAGATACGCAGTATTTT. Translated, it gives CASSQDRRITDTQYF.